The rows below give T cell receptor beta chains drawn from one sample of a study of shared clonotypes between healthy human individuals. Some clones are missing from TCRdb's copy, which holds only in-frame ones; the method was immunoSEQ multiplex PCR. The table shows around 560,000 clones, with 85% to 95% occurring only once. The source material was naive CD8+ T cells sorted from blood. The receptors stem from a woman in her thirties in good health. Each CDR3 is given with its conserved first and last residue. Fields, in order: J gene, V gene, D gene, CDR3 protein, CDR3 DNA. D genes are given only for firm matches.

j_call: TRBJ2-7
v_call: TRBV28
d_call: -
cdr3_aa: CASSSEGGTYEQYF
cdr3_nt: TGTGCCAGCAGTTCGGAGGGGGGGACCTACGAGCAGTACTTC

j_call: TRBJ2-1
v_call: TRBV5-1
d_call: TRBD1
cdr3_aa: CASSSNPQTGQNYNEQFF
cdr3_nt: TGCGCCAGCAGCTCAAATCCTCAGACAGGGCAGAACTACAATGAGCAGTTCTTC

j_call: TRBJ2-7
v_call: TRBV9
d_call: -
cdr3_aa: CASSPDPGVGQEQYF
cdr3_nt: TGTGCCAGCAGCCCCGACCCCGGAGTGGGTCAGGAGCAGTACTTC

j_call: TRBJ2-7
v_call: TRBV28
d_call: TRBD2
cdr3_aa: CASSSGGGAYEQYF
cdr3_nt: TGTGCCAGCAGTTCCGGGGGGGGTGCCTACGAGCAGTACTTC

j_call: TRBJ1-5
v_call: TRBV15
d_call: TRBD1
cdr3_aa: CATSRPGGGNQPQHF
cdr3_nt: TGTGCCACCAGCAGGCCAGGGGGTGGCAATCAGCCCCAGCATTTT

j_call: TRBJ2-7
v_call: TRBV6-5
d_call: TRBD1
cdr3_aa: CASSYSDRDYEQYF
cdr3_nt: TGTGCCAGCAGTTACTCAGACAGGGACTACGAGCAGTACTTC

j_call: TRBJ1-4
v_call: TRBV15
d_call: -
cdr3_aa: CATSERGEKLFF
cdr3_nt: TGTGCCACCAGTGAACGAGGTGAAAAACTGTTTTTT

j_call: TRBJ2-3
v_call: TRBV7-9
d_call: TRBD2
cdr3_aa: CASSAGLAETDTQYF
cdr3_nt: TGTGCCAGCAGCGCGGGACTAGCGGAGACAGATACGCAGTATTTT

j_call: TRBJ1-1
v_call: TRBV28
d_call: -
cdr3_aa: CASTRGTEAFF
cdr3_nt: TGTGCCAGTACCAGAGGGACTGAAGCTTTCTTT

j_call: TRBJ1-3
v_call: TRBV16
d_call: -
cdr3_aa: CASSPTASLRSGNTIYF
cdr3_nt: TGTGCCAGCAGCCCAACCGCATCACTCCGCTCTGGAAACACCATATATTTT

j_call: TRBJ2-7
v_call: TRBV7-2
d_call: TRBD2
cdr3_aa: CASSFATSGTYEQYF
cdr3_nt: TGTGCCAGCAGCTTCGCTACTAGCGGGACCTACGAGCAGTACTTC

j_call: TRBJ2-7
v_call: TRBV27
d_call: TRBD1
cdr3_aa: CASSLLGQVNEQYF
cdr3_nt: TGTGCCAGCAGTTTATTGGGACAGGTCAACGAGCAGTACTTC

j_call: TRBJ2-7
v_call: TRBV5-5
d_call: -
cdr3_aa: CASRTWTAYEQYF
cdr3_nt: TGTGCCAGCAGGACATGGACGGCCTACGAGCAGTACTTC

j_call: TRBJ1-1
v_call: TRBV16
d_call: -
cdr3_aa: CASSQSPGHPNTEAFF
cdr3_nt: TGTGCCAGCAGCCAATCCCCCGGACACCCGAACACTGAAGCTTTCTTT